Ten or more counts support the clone carrying this TCR beta chain. Its target is not known. UMIs and a universal primer site were added when TCR cDNA was made by 5'RACE template switching. One entry per CDR3 protein results from TCRdb running MiXCR on the 5' RACE reads. The top ten clones hold 20% to 25% of a sample with 250,000 to 400,000 distinct CDR3 sequences, approximately 4% of them seen once. The data belong to a study of T cells after yellow fever vaccination. The wider study: Each low-cell-number fraction was prepared by means of SMART-Seq v4 Ultra Low Input. Findings and limits, study-wide: Post-booster repertoires again held most primary-vaccination clones (approximately 96% CD4, roughly 88% CD8). Researchers noted that a small share of clonotypes showed up in both CD4 and CD8 compartments.

After removal of 5 bases from V and 4 bases from J, the junction contained 7 bases not matched to a gene. The CDR3 consists of 15 residues. Germline V CDR1 and CDR2: SGHTA, FQGNSA. The chain employs TRBV7-2 and TRBJ2-7; 11 bases agree with TRBD2. The sample in question was PBMCs, obtained 5 days after the yellow fever booster vaccination. This clonotype was sampled from a man younger than 30 who received the YFV17D yellow fever vaccine. CDR3 nucleotide sequence: TGTGCCAGCAGCAAAGGGACTAGCGGTCTATACGAGCAGTACTTC. This gives the protein CASSKGTSGLYEQYF. The full variable domain, completed using reference TRBV7-2 and TRBJ2-7, is GAGVSQSPSNKVTEKGKDVELRCDPISGHTALYWYRQSLGQGLEFLIYFQGNSAPDKSGLPSDRFSAERTGGSVSTLTIQRTQQEDSAVYLCASSKGTSGLYEQYFGPGTRLTVT.